The 11 T cell receptor beta chains listed next were all sequenced from one sample in a study of blood T cell repertoires in COVID-19. Libraries were prepared by immunoSEQ multiplex PCR; TCRdb keeps only in-frame clonotypes and omits some of them. The profile shows 120,000 or so clones, about 77% of them singletons. The sequenced sample consisted of peripheral blood. These receptor sequences come from a human donor in a cohort sampled during active COVID-19.

This clone was seen only once. The rearrangement uses TRBV6-5 and TRBJ2-7; tentatively, D is TRBD1 (6 bases). Per germline, CDR1 MNHEY and CDR2 SVGAGI. The CDR3 loop spans 12 amino acids. V lost 11 bases to trimming and J lost 7 bases, with 18 bases between them. This CDR3 reads CASDRSPYEQYF. As DNA, the CDR3 is TGTGCCTCAGACAGGTCCCCTTATGAGCAGTACTTC.

In its sample, this clone was seen a few times. The chain carries TRBV6-5 and TRBJ1-1; D is ambiguous. This CDR3 contains 11 residues. Deletions cut 7 bases from V and 7 bases from J, with 10 bases between. Germline-derived CDR1 and CDR2 are MNHEY and SVGAGI. The CDR3 loop reads CASKGRGEAFF. As DNA, the CDR3 is TGTGCCAGCAAAGGGCGGGGTGAAGCTTTCTTT.

This chain connects TRBV7-2 to TRBJ1-2; weak D call: TRBD1 (6 bases). The CDR3 extends over 13 amino acids. CDR1 is SGHTA and CDR2 is FQGNSA in the germline V gene. Trimming took off 6 bases at V and 7 bases at J, with 15 bases between the two ends. This CDR3 is CASSFDPGVGYTF. DNA of the CDR3: TGTGCCAGCAGTTTCGACCCAGGGGTTGGCTACACCTTC.

V and J are TRBV30 and TRBJ1-2, with unresolved D. Trimming cost V 3 bases and J 8 bases, with 16 bases left between them. Looked up from germline, CDR1 is GTSNPN and CDR2 is SVGIG (reference sequence). The CDR3 consists of 13 residues. The CDR3 bases are TGTGCCTGGAGGGGCTTGCAGTCTTTGGGCTACACCTTC. The encoded protein is CAWRGLQSLGYTF.

The rearrangement links TRBV7-2 to TRBJ2-7, with 8 bases that match TRBD2. After removal of 5 bases from V and 1 base from J, the junction contained 4 bases not matched to a gene. The CDR3 has 14 residues. Germline V CDR1 and CDR2: SGHTA, FQGNSA. The CDR3: CASSTSGFSYEQYF. In DNA form, the CDR3 reads TGTGCCAGCAGCACTAGCGGATTTTCCTACGAGCAGTACTTC.

A note on this clone: The sample carries other DNA sequences with the same CDR3. The rearrangement links TRBV28 to TRBJ1-1, with TRBD1 identical over 8 bases. The CDR3 is 14 residues long. V lost 5 bases to trimming and J lost 8 bases; unmatched junction nucleotides: 10. Germline V gives CDR1 MDHEN, CDR2 SYDVKM. This CDR3 is CASSARQGYTEAFF. The CDR3 DNA reads as TGTGCCAGCAGTGCGAGACAGGGGTATACAGAAGCTTTCTTT.

The gene calls are TRBV29-1 and TRBJ2-5, with D possibly TRBD2 on 6 matching bases. V was trimmed by 7 bases and J by 5 bases, leaving 14 bases between them. In germline, CDR1 is SQVTM, CDR2 ANQGSEA. CDR3 length: 12 residues. The CDR3 loop reads CSAETSYETQYF. For the CDR3, the DNA is TGCAGCGCTGAGACTAGTTACGAGACCCAGTACTTC.

The rearrangement uses TRBV27 and TRBJ1-6; 8 positions agree with TRBD1. CDR1 and CDR2 from the germline V gene are MNHEY and SMNVEV (reference sequence). CDR3 size: 14 residues. V lost 5 bases to trimming and J lost 11 bases; unmatched junction nucleotides: 8. The CDR3 spells CASSLDRVFTPLHF. The CDR3 region has the DNA TGTGCCAGCAGTCTGGACAGGGTATTTACACCCCTCCACTTT.

This chain joins TRBV20-1 and TRBJ1-1; a weak D match, TRBD1 (6 bases). This CDR3 is 11 amino acids long. In germline, CDR1 is DFQATT, CDR2 SNEGSKA (reference sequence). As DNA, the CDR3 is TGCGGGAGCTACAGGGAAACTGAAGCTTTCTTT. It translates to CGSYRETEAFF.

The rearrangement uses TRBV6-2 or TRBV6-3 and TRBJ2-1; TRBD1 might be the D (5 bases). The germline V and J ends were trimmed by 2 bases and 12 bases, with 11 bases remaining between them. This CDR3 spans 12 amino acids. Germline V CDR1 and CDR2: MNHEY, SVGEGT. The CDR3 DNA reads as TGTGCCAGCAGTTACCAAGGGCAGGGGCAGTTCTTC. Residues: CASSYQGQGQFF.

The rearrangement links TRBV9 to TRBJ1-2, with 7 bases that match TRBD1. J was trimmed by 5 bases and V by 0 bases; bases with no gene match: 4. This CDR3 spans 14 amino acids. The germline gives CDR1 SGDLS, CDR2 YYNGEE. The CDR3 DNA is TGTGCCAGCAGCGTAGGCGGCAGGGGGTATGGCTACACCTTC. Translated: CASSVGGRGYGYTF.